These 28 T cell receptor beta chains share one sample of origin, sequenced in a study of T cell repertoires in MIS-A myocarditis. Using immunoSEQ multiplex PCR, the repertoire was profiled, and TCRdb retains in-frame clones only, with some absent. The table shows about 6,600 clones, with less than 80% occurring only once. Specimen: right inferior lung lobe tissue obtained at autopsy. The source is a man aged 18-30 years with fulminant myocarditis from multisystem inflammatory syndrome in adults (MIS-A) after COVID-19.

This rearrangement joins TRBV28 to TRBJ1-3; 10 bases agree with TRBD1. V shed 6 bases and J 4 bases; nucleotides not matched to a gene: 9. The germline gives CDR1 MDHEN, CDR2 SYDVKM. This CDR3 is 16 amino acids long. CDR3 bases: TGTGCCAGCAGACCAAGACAGGGGGCACTGGGAAACACCATATATTTT. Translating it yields CASRPRQGALGNTIYF.

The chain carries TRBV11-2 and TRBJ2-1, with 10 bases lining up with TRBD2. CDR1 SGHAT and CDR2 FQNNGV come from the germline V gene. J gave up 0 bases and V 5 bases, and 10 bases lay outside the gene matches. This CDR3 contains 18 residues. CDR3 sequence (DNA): TGTGCCAGCAGCCCTCCTCTGACTAGCGGGCCCTCCTACAATGAGCAGTTCTTC. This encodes CASSPPLTSGPSYNEQFF.

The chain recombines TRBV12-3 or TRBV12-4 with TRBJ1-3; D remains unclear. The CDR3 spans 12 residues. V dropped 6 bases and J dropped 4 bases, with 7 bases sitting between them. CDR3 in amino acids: CASSLQGNTIYF. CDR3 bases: TGTGCCAGCAGCCTACAGGGAAACACCATATATTTT.

CDR3 DNA: TGTGCCAGCAGTCCCACCTTGGTTGGGGGCTATGGCTACACCTTC. This translates into CASSPTLVGGYGYTF. The chain recombines TRBV27 with TRBJ1-2, with a tentative D call TRBD1 (5 bases). Trimming left V 5 bases short and J 4 bases short, with 17 bases between. There are 15 residues in the CDR3. The germline CDR1 and CDR2 sequences are MNHEY and SMNVEV (reference sequence).

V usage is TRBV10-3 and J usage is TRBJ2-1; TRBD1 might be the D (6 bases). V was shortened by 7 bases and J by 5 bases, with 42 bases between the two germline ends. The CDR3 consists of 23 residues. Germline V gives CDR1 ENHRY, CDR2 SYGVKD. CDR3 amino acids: CAIKPRTADSKMKQRPINNEQFF. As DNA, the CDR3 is TGTGCCATCAAACCCCGGACAGCGGACTCTAAAATGAAACAACGACCCATCAACAATGAGCAGTTCTTC.

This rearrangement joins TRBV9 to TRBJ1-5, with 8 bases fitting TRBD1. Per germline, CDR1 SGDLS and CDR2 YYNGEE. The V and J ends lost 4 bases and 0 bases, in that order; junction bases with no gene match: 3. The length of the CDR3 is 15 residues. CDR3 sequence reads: CASSRTGFSNQPQHF. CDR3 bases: TGTGCCAGCAGCCGGACAGGGTTTAGCAATCAGCCCCAGCATTTT.

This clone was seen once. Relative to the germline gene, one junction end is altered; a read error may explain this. CDR3: CASSPTGSRYNEQFF. CDR3 DNA: TGTGCTAGCAGCCCGACAGGGAGTCGGTACAATGAGCAGTTCTTC. This chain uses TRBV7-7 with TRBJ2-1, with 7 bases identical to TRBD1. The CDR3 extends over 15 amino acids. Germline CDR1 is SSHAT and CDR2 is FNYEAQ (reference sequence).

This chain's CDR3 is CAWMRREDTEAFF. In DNA form, the CDR3 reads TGTGCCTGGATGCGGAGGGAGGACACTGAAGCTTTCTTT. The chain links TRBV30 to TRBJ1-1; D is undetermined. V gave up 4 bases and J gave up 3 bases, with 12 bases separating them. The length of the CDR3 is 13 residues. CDR1 is GTSNPN, CDR2 SVGIG, per germline (reference sequence).

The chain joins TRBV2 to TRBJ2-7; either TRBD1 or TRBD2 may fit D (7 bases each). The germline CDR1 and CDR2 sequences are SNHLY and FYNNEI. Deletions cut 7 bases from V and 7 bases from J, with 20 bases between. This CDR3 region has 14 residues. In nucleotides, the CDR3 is TGTGCCAGCATGGTTCAGGGGGGGCCGGGGGAGCAGTACTTC. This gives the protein CASMVQGGPGEQYF.

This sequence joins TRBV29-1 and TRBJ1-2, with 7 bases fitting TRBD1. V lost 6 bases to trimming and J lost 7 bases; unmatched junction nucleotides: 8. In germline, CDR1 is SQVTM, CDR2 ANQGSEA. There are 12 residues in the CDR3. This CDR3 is CSVLRGRVGYTF. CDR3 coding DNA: TGCAGCGTCCTAAGGGGGCGGGTTGGCTACACCTTC.

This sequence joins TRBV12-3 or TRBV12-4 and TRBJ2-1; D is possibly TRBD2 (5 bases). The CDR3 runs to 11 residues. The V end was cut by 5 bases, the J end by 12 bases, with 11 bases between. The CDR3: CASSLPEGQFF. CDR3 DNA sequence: TGTGCCAGCAGTCTCCCCGAGGGGCAGTTCTTC.

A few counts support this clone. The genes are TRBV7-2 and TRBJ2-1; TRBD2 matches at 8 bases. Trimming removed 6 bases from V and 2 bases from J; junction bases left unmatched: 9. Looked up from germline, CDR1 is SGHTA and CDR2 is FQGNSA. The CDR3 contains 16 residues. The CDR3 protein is CASRQAAGGAYNEQFF. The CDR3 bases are TGTGCCAGCAGACAAGCTGCGGGGGGCGCCTACAATGAGCAGTTCTTC. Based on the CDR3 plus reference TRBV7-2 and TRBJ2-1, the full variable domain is GAGVSQSPSNKVTEKGKDVELRCDPISGHTALYWYRQSLGQGLEFLIYFQGNSAPDKSGLPSDRFSAERTGGSVSTLTIQRTQQEDSAVYLCASRQAAGGAYNEQFFGPGTRLTVL.

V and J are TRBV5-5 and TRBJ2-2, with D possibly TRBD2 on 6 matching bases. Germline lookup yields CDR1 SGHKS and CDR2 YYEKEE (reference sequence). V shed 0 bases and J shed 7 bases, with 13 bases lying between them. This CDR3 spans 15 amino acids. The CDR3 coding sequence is TGTGCCAGCAGCTTGGTACAAGGGGAGGTCGGGGAGCTGTTTTTT. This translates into CASSLVQGEVGELFF.

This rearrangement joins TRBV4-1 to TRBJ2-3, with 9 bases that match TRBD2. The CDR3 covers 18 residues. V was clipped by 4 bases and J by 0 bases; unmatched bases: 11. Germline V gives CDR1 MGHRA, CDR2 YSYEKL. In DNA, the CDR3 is TGCGCCAGCAGCCCTCGGGTAGCGGGAGATTTTAGCACAGATACGCAGTATTTT. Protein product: CASSPRVAGDFSTDTQYF.

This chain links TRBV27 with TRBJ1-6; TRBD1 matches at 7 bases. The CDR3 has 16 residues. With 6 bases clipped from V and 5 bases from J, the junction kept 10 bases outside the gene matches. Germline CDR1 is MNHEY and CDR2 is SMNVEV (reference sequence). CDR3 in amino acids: CASRIRGQLNNSPLHF. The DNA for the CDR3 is TGTGCCAGCAGAATTAGGGGACAGTTAAATAATTCACCCCTCCACTTT.

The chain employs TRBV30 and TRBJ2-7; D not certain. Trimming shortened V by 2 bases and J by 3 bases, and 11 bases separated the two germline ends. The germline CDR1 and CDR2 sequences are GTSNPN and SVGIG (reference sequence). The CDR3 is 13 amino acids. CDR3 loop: CAWSLDSGYEQYF. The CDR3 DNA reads TGTGCCTGGAGTCTCGACTCAGGCTACGAGCAGTACTTC.

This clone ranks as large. The CDR3 DNA reads TGCGCCAGCAGCTTAGAGACAGGGGGCGAAGCCTACGAGCAGTACTTC. Amino acids: CASSLETGGEAYEQYF. The gene calls are TRBV5-1 and TRBJ2-7, with 10 positions matching TRBD1. CDR1 is SGHRS and CDR2 is YFSETQ in the germline V gene. This CDR3 comprises 16 residues. The trim removed 2 bases at V and 2 bases at J, leaving 7 bases unmatched.

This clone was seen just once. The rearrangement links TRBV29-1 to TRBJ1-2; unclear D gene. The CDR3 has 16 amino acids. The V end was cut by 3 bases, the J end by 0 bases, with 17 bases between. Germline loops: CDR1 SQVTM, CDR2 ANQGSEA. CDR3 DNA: TGCAGCGTTGAGCCGAGACAAGGGCCGCCTAACTATGGCTACACCTTC. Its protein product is CSVEPRQGPPNYGYTF.

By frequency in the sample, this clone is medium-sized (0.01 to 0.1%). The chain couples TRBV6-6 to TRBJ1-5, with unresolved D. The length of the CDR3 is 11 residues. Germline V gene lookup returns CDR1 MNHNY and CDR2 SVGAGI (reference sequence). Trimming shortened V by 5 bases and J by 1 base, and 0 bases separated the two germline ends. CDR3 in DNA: TGTGCCAGCAGTAGCAATCAGCCCCAGCATTTT. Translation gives CASSSNQPQHF.

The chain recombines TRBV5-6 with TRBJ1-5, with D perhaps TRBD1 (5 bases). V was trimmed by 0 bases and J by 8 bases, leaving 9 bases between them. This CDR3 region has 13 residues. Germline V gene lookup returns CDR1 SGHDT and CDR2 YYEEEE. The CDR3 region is CASSLGRGEPQHF. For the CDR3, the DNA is TGTGCCAGCAGCTTGGGGAGGGGCGAGCCCCAGCATTTT.

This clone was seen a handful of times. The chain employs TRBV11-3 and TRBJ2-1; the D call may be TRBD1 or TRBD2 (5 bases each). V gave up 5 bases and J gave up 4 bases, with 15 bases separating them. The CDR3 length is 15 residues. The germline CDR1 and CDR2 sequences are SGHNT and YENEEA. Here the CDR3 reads CASSPRRGEYNEQFF. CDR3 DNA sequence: TGTGCCAGCAGCCCCCGCCGGGGCGAATACAATGAGCAGTTCTTC.

The chain's CDR3 is CASSLVHSPLHF. The CDR3 nucleotides read TGTGCCAGCAGCTTAGTCCATTCACCCCTCCACTTT. This chain links TRBV11-2 with TRBJ1-6; D gene unclear. Germline loops: CDR1 SGHAT, CDR2 FQNNGV. V was cut by 1 base and J by 8 bases, with 3 bases left in between. The CDR3 is 12 amino acids.

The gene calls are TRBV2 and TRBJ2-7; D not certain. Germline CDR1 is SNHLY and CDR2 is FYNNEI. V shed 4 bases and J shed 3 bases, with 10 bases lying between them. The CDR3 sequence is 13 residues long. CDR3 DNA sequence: TGTGCCAGCAGTGCCCTAGAGATCTACGAGCAGTACTTC. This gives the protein CASSALEIYEQYF.

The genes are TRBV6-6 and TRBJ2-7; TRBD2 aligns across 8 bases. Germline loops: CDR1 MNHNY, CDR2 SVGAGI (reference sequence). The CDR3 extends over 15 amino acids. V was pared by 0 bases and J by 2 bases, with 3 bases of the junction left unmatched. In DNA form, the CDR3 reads TGTGCCAGCAGTTACTCTCTAGCGGGCCCCTACGAGCAGTACTTC. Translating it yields CASSYSLAGPYEQYF.

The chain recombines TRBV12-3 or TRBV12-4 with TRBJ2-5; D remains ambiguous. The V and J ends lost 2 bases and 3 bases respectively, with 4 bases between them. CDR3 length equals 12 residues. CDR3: CASSLLEETQYF. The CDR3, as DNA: TGTGCCAGCAGTTTATTAGAAGAGACCCAGTACTTC.

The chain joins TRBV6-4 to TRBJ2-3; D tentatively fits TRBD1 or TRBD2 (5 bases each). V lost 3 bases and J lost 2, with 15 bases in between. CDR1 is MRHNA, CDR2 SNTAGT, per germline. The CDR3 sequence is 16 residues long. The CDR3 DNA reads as TGTGCCAGCAGTGAAGGGACCTCCTACTCCACAGATACGCAGTATTTT. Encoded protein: CASSEGTSYSTDTQYF.

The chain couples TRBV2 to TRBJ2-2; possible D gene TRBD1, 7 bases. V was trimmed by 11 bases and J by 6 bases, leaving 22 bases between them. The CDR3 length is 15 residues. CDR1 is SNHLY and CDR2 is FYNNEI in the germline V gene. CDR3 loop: CALPRGESGAGELFF. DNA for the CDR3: TGTGCCCTTCCCAGGGGGGAATCGGGGGCCGGGGAGCTGTTTTTT.

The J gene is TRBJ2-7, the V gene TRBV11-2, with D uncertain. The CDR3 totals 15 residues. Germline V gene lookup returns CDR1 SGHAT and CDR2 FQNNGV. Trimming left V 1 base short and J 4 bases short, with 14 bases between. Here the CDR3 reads CASSLGQSPLYEQYF. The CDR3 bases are TGTGCCAGCAGCTTAGGGCAGAGCCCTCTATACGAGCAGTACTTC.